This TCR beta chain was recovered during a study of beta chain features in type 1 diabetes. Trimming left V 2 bases short and J 0 bases short, with 7 bases between. In germline, CDR1 is GTSNPN, CDR2 SVGIG (reference sequence). This CDR3 has 14 residues. Since all of the isolated RNA was reverse transcribed, expressed TCRB transcripts were what got sequenced. Method: immunoSEQ multiplex PCR; TCRdb's copy keeps in-frame clones and lacks some. The repertoire holds 450,000 to 600,000 clones, with about 29% as singletons. The material sequenced was naive CD4+ T cells from blood. The clonotype originates from a man aged 18-30 years in good health. V and J are TRBV30 and TRBJ2-2; either TRBD1 or TRBD2 may supply D (5 bases each). CDR3 region: CAWSWGPNTGELFF. The CDR3 DNA sequence: TGTGCCTGGAGTTGGGGACCGAACACCGGGGAGCTGTTTTTT.